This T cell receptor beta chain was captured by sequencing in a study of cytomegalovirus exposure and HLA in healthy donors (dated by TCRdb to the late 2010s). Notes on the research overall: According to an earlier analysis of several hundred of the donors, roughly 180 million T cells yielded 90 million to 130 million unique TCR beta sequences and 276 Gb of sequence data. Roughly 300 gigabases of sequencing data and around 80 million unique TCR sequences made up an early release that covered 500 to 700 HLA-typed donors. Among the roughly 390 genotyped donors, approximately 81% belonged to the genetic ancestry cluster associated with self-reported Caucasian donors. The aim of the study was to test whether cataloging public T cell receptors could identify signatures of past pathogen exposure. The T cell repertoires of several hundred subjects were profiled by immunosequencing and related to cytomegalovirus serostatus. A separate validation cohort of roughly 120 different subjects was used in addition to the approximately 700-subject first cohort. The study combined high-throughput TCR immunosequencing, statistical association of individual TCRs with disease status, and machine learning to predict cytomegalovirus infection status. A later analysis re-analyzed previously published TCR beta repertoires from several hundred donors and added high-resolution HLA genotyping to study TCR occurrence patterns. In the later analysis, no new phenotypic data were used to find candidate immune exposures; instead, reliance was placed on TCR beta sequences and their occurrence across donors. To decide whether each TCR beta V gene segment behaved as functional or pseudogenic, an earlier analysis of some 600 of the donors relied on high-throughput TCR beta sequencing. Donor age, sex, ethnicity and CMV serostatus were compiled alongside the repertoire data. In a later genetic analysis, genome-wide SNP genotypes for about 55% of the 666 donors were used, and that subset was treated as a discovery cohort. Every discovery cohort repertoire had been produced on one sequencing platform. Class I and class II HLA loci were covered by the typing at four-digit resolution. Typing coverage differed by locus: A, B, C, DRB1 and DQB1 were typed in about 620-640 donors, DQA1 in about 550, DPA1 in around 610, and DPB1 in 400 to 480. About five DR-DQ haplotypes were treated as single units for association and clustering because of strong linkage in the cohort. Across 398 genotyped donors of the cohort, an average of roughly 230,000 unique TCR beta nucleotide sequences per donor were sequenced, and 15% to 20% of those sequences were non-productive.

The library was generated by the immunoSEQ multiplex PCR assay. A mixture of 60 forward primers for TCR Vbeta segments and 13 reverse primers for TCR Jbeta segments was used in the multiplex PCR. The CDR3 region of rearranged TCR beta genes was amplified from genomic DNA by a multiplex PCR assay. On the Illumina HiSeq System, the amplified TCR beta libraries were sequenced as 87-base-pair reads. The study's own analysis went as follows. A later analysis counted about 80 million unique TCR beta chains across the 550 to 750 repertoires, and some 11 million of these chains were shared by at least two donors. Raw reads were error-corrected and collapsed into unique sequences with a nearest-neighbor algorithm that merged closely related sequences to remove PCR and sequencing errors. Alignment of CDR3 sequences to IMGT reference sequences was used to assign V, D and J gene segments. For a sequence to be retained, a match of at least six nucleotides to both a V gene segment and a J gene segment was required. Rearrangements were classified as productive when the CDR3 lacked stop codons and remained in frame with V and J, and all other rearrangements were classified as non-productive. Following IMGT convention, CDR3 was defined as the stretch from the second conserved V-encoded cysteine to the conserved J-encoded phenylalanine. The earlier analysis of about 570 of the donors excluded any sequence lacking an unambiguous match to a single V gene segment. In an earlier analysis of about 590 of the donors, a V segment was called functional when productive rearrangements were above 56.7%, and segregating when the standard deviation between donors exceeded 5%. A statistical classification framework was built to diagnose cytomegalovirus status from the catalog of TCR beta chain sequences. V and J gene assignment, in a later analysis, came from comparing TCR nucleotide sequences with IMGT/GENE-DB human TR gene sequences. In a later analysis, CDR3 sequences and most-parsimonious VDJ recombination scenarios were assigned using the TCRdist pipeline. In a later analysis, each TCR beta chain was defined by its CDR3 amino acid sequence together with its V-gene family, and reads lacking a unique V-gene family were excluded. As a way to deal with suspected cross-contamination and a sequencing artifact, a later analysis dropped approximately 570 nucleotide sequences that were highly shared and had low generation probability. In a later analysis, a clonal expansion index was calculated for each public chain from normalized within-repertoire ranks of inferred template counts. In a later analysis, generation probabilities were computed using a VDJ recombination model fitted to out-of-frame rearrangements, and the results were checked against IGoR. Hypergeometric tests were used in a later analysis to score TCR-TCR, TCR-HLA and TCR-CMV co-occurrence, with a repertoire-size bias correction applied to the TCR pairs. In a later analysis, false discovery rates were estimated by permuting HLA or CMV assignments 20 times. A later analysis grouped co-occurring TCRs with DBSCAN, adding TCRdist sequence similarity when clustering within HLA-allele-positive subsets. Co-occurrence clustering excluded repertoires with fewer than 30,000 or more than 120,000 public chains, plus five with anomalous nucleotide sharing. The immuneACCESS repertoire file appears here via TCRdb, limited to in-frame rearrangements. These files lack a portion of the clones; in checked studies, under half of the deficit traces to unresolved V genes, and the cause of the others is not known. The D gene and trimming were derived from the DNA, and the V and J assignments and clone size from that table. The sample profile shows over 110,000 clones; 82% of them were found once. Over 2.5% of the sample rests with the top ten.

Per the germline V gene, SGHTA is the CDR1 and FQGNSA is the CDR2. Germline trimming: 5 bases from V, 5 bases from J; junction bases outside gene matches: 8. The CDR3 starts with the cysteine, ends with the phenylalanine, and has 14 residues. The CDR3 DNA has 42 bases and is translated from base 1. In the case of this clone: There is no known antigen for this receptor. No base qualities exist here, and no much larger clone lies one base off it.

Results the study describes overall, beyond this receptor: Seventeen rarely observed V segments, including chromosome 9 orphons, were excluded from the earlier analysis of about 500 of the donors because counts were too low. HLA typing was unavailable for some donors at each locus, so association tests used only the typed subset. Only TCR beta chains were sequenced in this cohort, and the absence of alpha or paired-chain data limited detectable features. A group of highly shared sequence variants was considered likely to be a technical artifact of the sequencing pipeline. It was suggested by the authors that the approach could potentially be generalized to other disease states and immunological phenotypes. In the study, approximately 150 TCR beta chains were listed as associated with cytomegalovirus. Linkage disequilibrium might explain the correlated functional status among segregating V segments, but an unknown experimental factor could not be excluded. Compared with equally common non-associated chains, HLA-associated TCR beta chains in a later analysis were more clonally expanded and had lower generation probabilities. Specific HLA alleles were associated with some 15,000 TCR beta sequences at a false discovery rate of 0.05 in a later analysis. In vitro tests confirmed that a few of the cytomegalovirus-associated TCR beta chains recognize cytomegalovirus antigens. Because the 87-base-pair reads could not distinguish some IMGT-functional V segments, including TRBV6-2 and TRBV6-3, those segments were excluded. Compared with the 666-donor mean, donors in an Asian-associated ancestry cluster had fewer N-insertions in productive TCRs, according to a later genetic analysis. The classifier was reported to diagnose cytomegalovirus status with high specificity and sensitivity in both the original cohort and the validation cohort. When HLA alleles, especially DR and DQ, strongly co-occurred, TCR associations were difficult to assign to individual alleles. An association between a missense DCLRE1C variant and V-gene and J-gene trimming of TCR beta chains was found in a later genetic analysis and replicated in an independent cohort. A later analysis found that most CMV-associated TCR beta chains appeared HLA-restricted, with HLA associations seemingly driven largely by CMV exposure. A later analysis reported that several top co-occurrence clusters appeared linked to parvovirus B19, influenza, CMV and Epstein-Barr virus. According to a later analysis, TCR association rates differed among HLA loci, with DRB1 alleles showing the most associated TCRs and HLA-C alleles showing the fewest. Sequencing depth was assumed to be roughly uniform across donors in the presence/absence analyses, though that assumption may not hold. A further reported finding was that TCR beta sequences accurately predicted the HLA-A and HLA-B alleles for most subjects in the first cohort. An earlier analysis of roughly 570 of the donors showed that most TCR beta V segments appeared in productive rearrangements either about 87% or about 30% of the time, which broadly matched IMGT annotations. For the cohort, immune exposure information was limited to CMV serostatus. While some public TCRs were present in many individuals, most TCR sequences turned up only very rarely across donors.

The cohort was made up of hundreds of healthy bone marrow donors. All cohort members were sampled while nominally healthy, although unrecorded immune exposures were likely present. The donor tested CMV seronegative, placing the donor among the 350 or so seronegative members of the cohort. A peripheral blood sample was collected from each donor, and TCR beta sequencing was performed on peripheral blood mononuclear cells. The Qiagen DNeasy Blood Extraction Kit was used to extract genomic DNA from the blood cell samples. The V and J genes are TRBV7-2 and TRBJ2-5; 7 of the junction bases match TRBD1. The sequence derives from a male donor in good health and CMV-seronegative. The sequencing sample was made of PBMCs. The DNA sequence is TGTGCCAGCAGCGCAGGGGGTAGGAGGGAGACCCAGTACTTC. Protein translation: CASSAGGRRETQYF.